These 26 T cell receptor delta chains came from one sample sequenced in a study of Vδ1+ human thymocytes. These TCRs' antigens remain unknown. The template was reverse-transcribed extracted RNA. The CDR3 regions were amplified by multiplex PCR from V-gene primers to a constant-region primer. TCRdb fed the multiplex PCR reads into CATT to redo clone calling. The table records some 73,000 delta-chain clones, about 38% of them present only once. Points from the study as a whole: Thymic TRG and TRD repertoires appeared highly polyclonal.

The specimen sequenced was Vdelta1+ gamma-delta thymocytes from the thymus. The sample's subset: FACS-sorted CD3+ TCRalphabeta- TCRVdelta1+ TCRVdelta2- thymocytes. The source of these receptors is a boy under two years old who had congenital heart surgery.

This clone has just one count. V usage is TRDV1 and J usage is TRDJ1, with D perhaps TRDD2 (7 bases). The V end lost 3 bases, the J end lost 9 bases, and 41 bases lay between the germline ends. CDR1 and CDR2 from the germline V gene are TSWWSYY and QGS. This CDR3 has 22 amino acids. Written as DNA, the CDR3 is TGTGCTCTTGGGGAGACCGATTCCTACAGGGGTGGGGGCGATAGAAATCGACAGGAACTCATCTTT. Translating it yields CALGETDSYRGGGDRNRQELIF.

The chain uses TRDV1 and TRDJ1; no firm D call. This CDR3 spans 13 amino acids. V was shortened by 0 bases and J by 0 bases, with 2 bases between the two germline ends. Germline CDR1 and CDR2: TSWWSYY and QGS. The CDR3 coding sequence is TGTGCTCTTGGGGAACTGAACACCGATAAACTCATCTTT. Translation: CALGELNTDKLIF.

This chain uses TRDV1 with TRDJ1; a weak D match, TRDD3 (7 bases). The germline V and J ends were trimmed by 3 bases and 1 base, with 24 bases remaining between them. The V gene's germline CDR1 is TSWWSYY and CDR2 QGS. This CDR3 comprises 19 residues. The CDR3 spells CALGDVFLSLGGPTDKLIF. The CDR3 DNA follows: TGTGCTCTTGGGGACGTTTTCCTATCGCTGGGGGGACCCACCGATAAACTCATCTTT.

The V and J genes are TRDV1 and TRDJ1; 12 bases map to TRDD3. The CDR3 extends over 28 amino acids. The V segment lost 3 bases and the J segment 0 bases; nucleotides outside the gene matches: 38. Germline CDR1 reads TSWWSYY; CDR2 reads QGS. In nucleotides, the CDR3 is TGTGCTCTTGGGGACAAAGCCTCCCCGGGGTTTTTGTCAGTACGGGGTGCTGGGGGATACGGGTACACCGATAAACTCATCTTT. Its protein product is CALGDKASPGFLSVRGAGGYGYTDKLIF.

This clone is a singleton in its sample. An end of the junction does not agree with germline; a read error may underlie this. This sequence joins TRDV1 and TRDJ1; tentatively, D is TRDD3 (5 bases). The CDR3 has 15 amino acids. Germline V gene sequence: CDR1 TSWWSYY, CDR2 QGS. CDR3 loop: CALGGRRINTDKPIF. In DNA, the CDR3 is TGTGCTCTTGGGGGTCGAAGGATAAACACCGATAAACCCATCTTT.

The chain is built from TRDV1 and TRDJ1; 10 positions match TRDD3. The germline V gene has CDR1 TSWWSYY and CDR2 QGS. Unmatched junction bases numbered 22, after V lost 2 bases and J lost 1 base. The CDR3 sequence is 22 residues long. CDR3 in amino acids: CALGEFGIKARYWGIRTDKLIF. The CDR3 region has the DNA TGTGCTCTTGGGGAATTCGGCATAAAAGCCCGGTACTGGGGGATTCGCACCGATAAACTCATCTTT.

By share, this clone counts as medium-sized. The chain is built from TRDV2 and TRDJ1; D is ambiguous. The V gene's germline CDR1 is GEAIGNYY and CDR2 EKD. Trimming took 5 bases from V and 2 from J, leaving 11 bases between them. This CDR3 has 13 residues. The CDR3 spells CACARNGTDKLIF. The CDR3 nucleotides read TGTGCCTGTGCCCGAAACGGAACCGATAAACTCATCTTT.

This clone was observed a handful of times. The rearrangement joins TRDV1 to TRDJ1, with TRDD3 matching 10 bases. The germline V gene encodes CDR1 TSWWSYY and CDR2 QGS. The length of the CDR3 is 18 residues. V was clipped by 0 bases and J by 1 base; unmatched bases: 8. The CDR3 region is CALGELFPGGYGTDKLIF. In nucleotides, the CDR3 is TGTGCTCTTGGGGAACTCTTCCCTGGGGGATATGGCACCGATAAACTCATCTTT.

This clone was counted a few times. A junction end diverges from the germline sequence, so it may reflect a read error. J is TRDJ1 and V is TRDV1; D is undetermined. Germline-derived CDR1 and CDR2 are TSWWSYY and QGS. The CDR3 extends over 13 amino acids. The CDR3 is CALGEGSTGKLIF. The CDR3, as DNA: TGTGCTCTTGGGGAAGGCTCCACCGGTAAACTCATCTTT.

This clone has more than one count but fewer than ten. The chain joins TRDV2 to TRDJ1; TRDD3 matches 10 bases. The CDR3 length is 18 residues. Germline CDR1 and CDR2: GEAIGNYY and EKD. V shed 3 bases and J 1 base; nucleotides not matched to a gene: 13. CDR3 DNA sequence: TGTGCCTGTGACGCCTATTGTACTGGGGGATCGTCCACCGATAAACTCATCTTT. Translated, it gives CACDAYCTGGSSTDKLIF.

The J gene is TRDJ1, the V gene TRDV2; TRDD3 matches at 9 bases. This CDR3 is built from 19 residues. V gave up 5 bases and J gave up 4 bases; unmatched junction bases: 22. Germline V CDR1 and CDR2: GEAIGNYY, EKD. The CDR3 is CACAFVELGIRRSGDKLIF. CDR3 bases: TGTGCCTGTGCATTCGTCGAGCTGGGGATACGCAGGTCAGGCGATAAACTCATCTTT.

This sequence joins TRDV1 and TRDJ1, with TRDD3 matching over 12 bases. Germline trimming cut 2 bases from V and 0 bases from J; bases unmatched to any gene: 31. This CDR3 contains 26 residues. Germline V lookup: CDR1 TSWWSYY, CDR2 QGS. The CDR3 DNA follows: TGTGCTCTTGGGGAATCAGAATCCTACGAACCCTCTACTGGGGGATACAACGGGCTGTACACCGATAAACTCATCTTT. Residues: CALGESESYEPSTGGYNGLYTDKLIF.

The chain uses TRDV2 and TRDJ4; TRDD3 aligns across 9 bases. Trimming at V came to 3 bases and at J to 3 bases, leaving 16 bases not matched to a gene. In germline, CDR1 is GEAIGNYY, CDR2 EKD. The CDR3 totals 17 residues. DNA for the CDR3: TGTGCCTGTGACGCGTCCTGGGACCACTGGGGGACTCGACCCCTGATCTTT. The encoded protein is CACDASWDHWGTRPLIF.

This clone was counted only a few times. This chain joins TRDV2 and TRDJ1; 12 bases align to TRDD3. The J segment lost 1 base and the V segment lost 5 bases, leaving 13 bases of the junction unmatched. The length of the CDR3 is 18 residues. Germline V CDR1 and CDR2: GEAIGNYY, EKD. The DNA for the CDR3 is TGTGCCTGTGCCTCCTTAAGTACTGGGGGATACTGCACCGATAAACTCATCTTT. Amino acid sequence: CACASLSTGGYCTDKLIF.

With regard to this clone: The junction shows a germline mismatch at one end, possibly a read error. This specimen includes other DNA sequences encoding the same CDR3. The chain has TRDV1 and TRDJ1; possible D gene TRDD3, 5 bases. CDR1 and CDR2 from the germline V gene are TSWWSYY and QGS. The CDR3 covers 14 residues. As DNA, the CDR3 is TGTGCCCTTGGGGAACGAGAAAACACCGATAAACTCATCTTT. Amino acid sequence: CALGERENTDKLIF.

The V gene is TRDV1, the J gene TRDJ1, with 7 bases matching TRDD2. The V gene end was trimmed by 4 bases and the J gene end by 10 bases; junction bases not matched to a gene: 24. The CDR3 runs to 18 residues. The germline gives CDR1 TSWWSYY, CDR2 QGS. The DNA for the CDR3 is TGTGCTCTTGGGGCCTGTCTTCCTATAATGGGAGTACGAGGGTCACTCATCTTT. Amino acids: CALGACLPIMGVRGSLIF.

This clone was observed a few times. The V and J genes are TRDV1 and TRDJ1; TRDD2 is a possible D gene (6 bases). The length of the CDR3 is 19 residues. Germline V gives CDR1 TSWWSYY, CDR2 QGS. Trimming shortened V by 1 base and J by 4 bases, and 25 bases separated the two germline ends. The DNA for the CDR3 is TGTGCTCTTGGGGAACCTCCTCCTTCCCCGCGTCTAGAATGCGATAAACTCATCTTT. This sequence encodes CALGEPPPSPRLECDKLIF.

Turning to this clone: The same CDR3 arises from other DNA sequences in this sample as well. J is TRDJ1 and V is TRDV1; D is unclear. This CDR3 region has 15 residues. CDR1 is TSWWSYY and CDR2 is QGS in the germline V gene. V dropped 1 base and J dropped 2 bases, with 11 bases sitting between them. This CDR3 reads CALGEPFSPTDKLIF. CDR3 nucleotide sequence: TGTGCTCTTGGGGAACCTTTTTCCCCTACCGATAAACTCATCTTT.

The sample holds a few counts of this clone. The chain has TRDV1 and TRDJ1, with 10 bases lining up with TRDD3. CDR1 TSWWSYY and CDR2 QGS come from the germline V gene. Trimming cost V 2 bases and J 0 bases; bases outside gene matches: 33. The CDR3 is 26 residues long. Here the CDR3 DNA reads TGTGCTCTTGGGGAAACACACTCCCTCGGAAACTGGGGGATCTTCCCCTCACACCGGTACACCGATAAACTCATCTTT. This encodes CALGETHSLGNWGIFPSHRYTDKLIF.

This clone was seen more than once but under ten times. The chain joins TRDV1 to TRDJ1, with 8 bases that match TRDD3. Germline-derived CDR1 and CDR2 are TSWWSYY and QGS. CDR3 size: 18 residues. V lost 2 bases, J lost 1 base, and 12 bases stayed unmatched. The CDR3 is CALGETQGTGGPTDKLIF. CDR3 nucleotide sequence: TGTGCTCTTGGGGAAACGCAAGGTACTGGGGGTCCCACCGATAAACTCATCTTT.

This clone was seen once. The chain carries TRDV1 and TRDJ1; 8 nucleotides line up with TRDD3. The CDR3 extends over 22 amino acids. Per germline, CDR1 TSWWSYY and CDR2 QGS. The junction had 27 bases not matched to a gene; V was cut back by 3 bases and J by 3 bases. The CDR3 spells CALGELGLRLLGVLLGADKLIF. In nucleotides, the CDR3 is TGTGCTCTTGGGGAGTTGGGCCTCCGCTTACTGGGGGTCTTACTCGGTGCCGATAAACTCATCTTT.

The chain has TRDV1 and TRDJ1; weak D call: TRDD3 (6 bases). The V end lost 1 base, the J end lost 3 bases, and 30 bases lay between the germline ends. The CDR3 sequence is 21 residues long. CDR1 and CDR2 from the germline V gene are TSWWSYY and QGS. Here the CDR3 DNA reads TGTGCTCTTGGGGAACCCTCCAGACGCTCCACTGGGTACCTCCCTCCCGATAAACTCATCTTT. Its translation is CALGEPSRRSTGYLPPDKLIF.

This clone came up a few times. Other DNA sequences in the sample encode the same CDR3. The V and J genes are TRDV1 and TRDJ1; D may match TRDD2 or TRDD3 (7 bases each). Germline V CDR1 and CDR2: TSWWSYY, QGS. The CDR3 extends over 21 amino acids. Trimming left V 3 bases short and J 1 base short, with 30 bases between. The CDR3 region has the DNA TGTGCTCTTGGGGATGGGGGTTGTTCCTACTCCACTGGGGATGGCACCGATAAACTCATCTTT. Its protein product is CALGDGGCSYSTGDGTDKLIF.

This sequence joins TRDV1 and TRDJ1; D possibly corresponds to TRDD2 (8 bases). This CDR3 has 20 residues. V shed 0 bases and J shed 1 base, with 24 bases lying between them. CDR1 and CDR2 from the germline V gene are TSWWSYY and QGS. CDR3 nucleotide sequence: TGTGCTCTTGGGGAACTGAGCCTTCCTAGGTTTTGGGGGACCACCGATAAACTCATCTTT. Translating it yields CALGELSLPRFWGTTDKLIF.

This sequence joins TRDV1 and TRDJ1; D is uncertain. V was cut by 4 bases and J by 0 bases, with 27 bases left in between. The germline CDR1 and CDR2 sequences are TSWWSYY and QGS. This CDR3 contains 20 residues. CDR3 in DNA: TGTGCTCTTGGGGGCCCGCCAAGCAGTGCTTCACTTGTCTACACCGATAAACTCATCTTT. Its protein is CALGGPPSSASLVYTDKLIF.

The rearrangement joins TRDV1 to TRDJ1; D may be TRDD2 (6 bases). Germline V CDR1 and CDR2: TSWWSYY, QGS. The CDR3 is 21 residues long. V was trimmed by 1 base and J by 0 bases, leaving 27 bases between them. The CDR3 here is CALGEPLPPTVGQVYTDKLIF. In DNA, the CDR3 is TGTGCTCTTGGGGAACCCCTTCCCCCAACGGTAGGGCAAGTTTACACCGATAAACTCATCTTT.